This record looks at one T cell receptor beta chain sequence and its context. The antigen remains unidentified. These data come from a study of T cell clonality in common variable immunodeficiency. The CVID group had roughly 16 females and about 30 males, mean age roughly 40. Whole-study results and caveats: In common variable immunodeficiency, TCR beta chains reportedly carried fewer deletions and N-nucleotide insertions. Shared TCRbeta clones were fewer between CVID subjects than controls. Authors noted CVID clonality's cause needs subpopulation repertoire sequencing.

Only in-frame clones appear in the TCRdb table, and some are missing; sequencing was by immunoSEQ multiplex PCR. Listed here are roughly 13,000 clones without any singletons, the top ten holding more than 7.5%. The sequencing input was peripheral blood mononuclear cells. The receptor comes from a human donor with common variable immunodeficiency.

The CDR3 is CASSVSGRSLGEQFF. The covered CDR3 bases are TGTGCCAGTAGTGTCTCAGGTCGGTCTCTTGGTGAG. This sequence joins TRBV19 and TRBJ2-1; D gene ambiguous. The read stops 3 residues short of the end of the CDR3; the missing end is completed from the germline J gene. Germline V gene sequence: CDR1 LNHDA, CDR2 SQIVND (reference sequence). V was cut by 5 bases and J by 9 bases, with 20 bases left in between. The CDR3 consists of 15 residues.